The entry that follows covers one T cell receptor (beta chain) sequence. The data originate from a study of blood T cell repertoires in COVID-19. Study overall: Samples representing acute and convalescent COVID-19 were sourced from the United States, Italy and Spain. PBMCs, B-cell-depleted T cells, or T cells were the source of the cDNA or gDNA that made up the material.

In the study's own analysis: For nucleated cells, counts were estimated from reference gene primer amplification. The repertoire was sequenced with immunoSEQ multiplex PCR; TCRdb's copy has only in-frame clones and lacks some. V and J calls and clone size are copied from that table; D and trimming were computed from the DNA. The data contain about 240,000 clones, about nine tenths of them singletons. V was clipped by 6 bases and J by 7 bases; unmatched bases: 3. CDR3 length equals 13 residues. Germline CDR1 is MNHEY and CDR2 is SVGAGI. The V gene is TRBV6-5, the J gene TRBJ1-4; 9 bases match TRBD1. Sequences were obtained from peripheral blood. The sequence came from a man in his 60s who had recovered from COVID-19. CDR3 region: CASSPDRGEKLFF. The CDR3 DNA reads TGTGCCAGCAGCCCGGACAGGGGTGAAAAACTGTTTTTT.